This T cell receptor beta chain was sequenced in a study of T cells in Graves' hyperthyroidism and ophthalmopathy. Study summary: The blood sample was taken at first diagnosis, before treatment began. Study findings and constraints: Most thyroid-expanded clonotypes above 0.001 were also found in blood.

This clonotype was counted only a few times. Its cognate antigen is unknown. Newly diagnosed patients aged 18 to 65 had hyperthyroidism of under 2 months' duration. Cells are PBMCs isolated from roughly 9.3 ml of fresh blood. The germline gives CDR1 SGDLS, CDR2 YYNGEE. CDR3 size: 15 residues. V lost 1 base, J lost 2 bases, and 12 bases lay in between. Researchers took RNA transcripts and amplified the TCR beta CDR3 regions from them. HTBI primers drove first-round RT-PCR of the TCR CDR3. Using its own MiXCR run on the multiplex PCR reads, TCRdb lists one record per CDR3 protein. In the table there are 690,000 or so distinct CDR3 sequences, under 20% of which are singletons.

The rearrangement uses TRBV9 and TRBJ1-1, with a weak D call TRBD1 (5 bases). The TCR originated in a woman in her forties or fifties with Graves' hyperthyroidism that later progressed to Graves' ophthalmopathy. Sequencing input: blood. CDR3 nucleotide sequence: TGTGCCAGCAGCGTACTAGACAGACCTAACACTGAAGCTTTCTTT. Residues: CASSVLDRPNTEAFF.